A selection of T cell receptor beta chains follows, all from one sample in a study of blood T cell repertoires in COVID-19. Assay: immunoSEQ multiplex PCR; the TCRdb copy retains only in-frame clones and omits some. This table has approximately 110,000 clones, 70% to 90% appearing once. The specimen sequenced was peripheral blood. The origin of the receptors is a human donor in a cohort sampled during active COVID-19. CDR3s include the opening cysteine and the closing phenylalanine or tryptophan. The D gene is left open where the match is weak. Size tells how often a clone was seen (once, few, many) or the class of an expanded clone, and some rows leave it out.

size,V,D,J,DNA,CDR3
.,TRBV18,.,TRBJ2-5,TGTGCCAGCTCAGCAATAACCGGGAGCCAAGAGACCCAGTACTTC,CASSAITGSQETQYF
.,TRBV28,.,TRBJ1-1,TGTGCCAGCAGTTTATCAGGGATGAACACTGAAGCTTTCTTT,CASSLSGMNTEAFF
.,TRBV5-1,.,TRBJ2-1,TGCGCCAGCAGCTTAAAACCTCCGGGTGAGCAGTTCTTC,CASSLKPPGEQFF
.,TRBV5-1,TRBD1,TRBJ2-7,TGCGCCAGCAGCTTGGGCGGGACAGGGTTCTACGAGCAGTACTTC,CASSLGGTGFYEQYF
.,TRBV2,TRBD2,TRBJ2-7,TGTGCCAGCATTGCGGGAGCACCGGGCGGGGCTCTCTACGAGCAGTACTTC,CASIAGAPGGALYEQYF
.,TRBV6-5,.,TRBJ1-2,TGTGCCAGCAGCGGAGTAAGCTATGGCTACACCTTC,CASSGVSYGYTF
.,TRBV19,TRBD1,TRBJ2-7,TGTGCCAGTAGTATAGAAGGAACAGGGGCCTACGAGCAGTACTTC,CASSIEGTGAYEQYF
.,TRBV3-1/TRBV3-2,.,TRBJ2-3,TGTGCCAGCAGCCAGGATCCAGGAATACTCACAGATACGCAGTATTTT,CASSQDPGILTDTQYF
.,TRBV5-4,.,TRBJ1-2,TGTGCCAGCAGCTTGGGGGGTGAGGGAGGCTACACCTTC,CASSLGGEGGYTF
.,TRBV10-3,TRBD1,TRBJ2-2,TGTGCCAGCTCCGGGACAGGGGGTAACGGGGAGCTGTTTTTT,CASSGTGGNGELFF
.,TRBV11-3,.,TRBJ2-5,TGTGCCAGCAGCCTGGAGGGGCTACAAGAGACCCAGTACTTC,CASSLEGLQETQYF
.,TRBV7-9,TRBD1,TRBJ2-7,TGTGCCAGCAGCTTCTCCGGGACAGGGGGCTACGAGCAGTACTTC,CASSFSGTGGYEQYF
.,TRBV7-9,TRBD2,TRBJ2-5,TGTGCCAGCAGCTTAAGGGAGGGCCGTCAAGAGACCCAGTACTTC,CASSLREGRQETQYF
.,TRBV5-6,TRBD2,TRBJ2-2,TGTGCCAGCAGCTTGGCCAATGGGGCTAGCGGCGGGACCGGGGAGCTGTTTTTT,CASSLANGASGGTGELFF
.,TRBV7-9,TRBD2,TRBJ2-3,TGTGCCAGCAGCCCGGGACTAGCGGGAAGAAATACGCAGTATTTT,CASSPGLAGRNTQYF
.,TRBV28,.,TRBJ1-1,TGTGCCAGCTTTACACCAATGAACACTGAAGCTTTCTTT,CASFTPMNTEAFF
.,TRBV28,.,TRBJ2-7,TGTGCCAGCAGTTTATTTGCGGTGGACGAGCAGTACTTC,CASSLFAVDEQYF
.,TRBV27,TRBD1,TRBJ1-2,TGTGCCAGCAGGCGGACAGGGGAGGTAATTGGCTACACCTTC,CASRRTGEVIGYTF
few,TRBV7-2,.,TRBJ2-7,TGTGCCAGCAGCCCTAGGCGGGACAGCTCCTACGAGCAGTACTTC,CASSPRRDSSYEQYF
.,TRBV7-2,TRBD1,TRBJ1-2,TGTGCCAGCAGCTTAGGGCCAAGGACAGGGGAGAACTATGGCTACACCTTC,CASSLGPRTGENYGYTF
.,TRBV6-5,.,TRBJ2-7,TGTGCCAGCAACCCGGGGGGCCCCTACGAGCAGTACTTC,CASNPGGPYEQYF
.,TRBV4-3,TRBD2,TRBJ2-1,TGCGCCAGCAGCCAAGAACTAGCGGGGAACAATGAGCAGTTCTTC,CASSQELAGNNEQFF
.,TRBV5-4,.,TRBJ2-3,TGTGCCAGCAGCTTACAGGGAACGGATACGCAGTATTTT,CASSLQGTDTQYF
.,TRBV9,.,TRBJ2-3,TGTGCCAGCAGCTTAGGGTGGTCCGGTACAGATACGCAGTATTTT,CASSLGWSGTDTQYF
.,TRBV7-9,TRBD1,TRBJ2-1,TGTGCCAGCAGTGGGGACAGGGAACCTACCCCCTACAATGAGCAGTTCTTC,CASSGDREPTPYNEQFF
.,TRBV6-5,.,TRBJ1-1,TGTGCCAGCAGTTACTCGAGAGGGAACACTGAAGCTTTCTTT,CASSYSRGNTEAFF
.,TRBV2,TRBD1,TRBJ1-6,TGTGCCAGCAGTGAAGCGGGGGACAGGCCTTGGACCCTCCACTTT,CASSEAGDRPWTLHF
.,TRBV9,.,TRBJ2-7,TGTGCCAGCAGCGTAGGGGTAGGTAGGGGATCCTACGAGCAGTACTTC,CASSVGVGRGSYEQYF
.,TRBV5-1,.,TRBJ2-5,TGCGCCAGCAGCTTGTTCCAGGGCCAAGAGACCCAGTACTTC,CASSLFQGQETQYF
.,TRBV28,.,TRBJ1-5,TGTGCCAGCTTGCAAGGGCGCGGGCAGCCCCAGCATTTT,CASLQGRGQPQHF
.,TRBV6-5,.,TRBJ2-1,TGTGCCAGCAGTTATGAGAGGAGCTCCTACAATGAGCAGTTCTTC,CASSYERSSYNEQFF
few,TRBV7-2,TRBD2,TRBJ2-7,TGTGCCAGCAGCTTGGCGACTAGCGGGAGTTGGTACGAGCAGTACTTC,CASSLATSGSWYEQYF
.,TRBV13,TRBD1,TRBJ2-7,TGTGCCAGCAGCCCGCCGGGACAGGGTTTTAACGAGCAGTACTTC,CASSPPGQGFNEQYF
.,TRBV4-1,.,TRBJ1-2,TGCGCCAGCAGCCAAGGCAGGGTTCGAAATGGCTACACCTTC,CASSQGRVRNGYTF
.,TRBV9,TRBD2,TRBJ2-5,TGTGCCAGCAGTTCATCGGGGGGATCGGAGACCCAGTACTTC,CASSSSGGSETQYF
.,TRBV14,.,TRBJ1-3,TGTGCCAGCAGCCGCCAGGGCTCTGGAAACACCATATATTTT,CASSRQGSGNTIYF
.,TRBV27,.,TRBJ2-4,TGTGCCAGCAGTTTAGAGGGACTAGCCAAAAACATTCAGTACTTC,CASSLEGLAKNIQYF
.,TRBV6-2/TRBV6-3,.,TRBJ1-5,TGTGCCAGCCGTTTGGGAGGGAGTCAGCCCCAGCATTTT,CASRLGGSQPQHF
.,TRBV4-3,TRBD1,TRBJ2-7,TGCGCCAGCAGCCAATCAAGACAGGGGGCGTACGAGCAGTACTTC,CASSQSRQGAYEQYF
.,TRBV6-1,.,TRBJ2-5,TGTGCCAGCAGTGAAGCACTGGCGAGTTGGGCAGAGACCCAGTACTTC,CASSEALASWAETQYF
.,TRBV5-6,.,TRBJ1-2,TGTGCCAGCAGCCCCCACGGGATGCGAGGCTACACCTTC,CASSPHGMRGYTF
.,TRBV6-6,TRBD2,TRBJ2-1,TGTGCCAGCAGAGTCCGAGGGACTAGCGGGAGTAATGAGCAGTTCTTC,CASRVRGTSGSNEQFF
.,TRBV4-2,.,TRBJ1-2,TGTGCCAGCAGCCAAGTGAGACGGGACATAAACTATGGCTACACCTTC,CASSQVRRDINYGYTF
once,TRBV6-5,TRBD1,TRBJ2-6,TGTGCCAGCAGAAAAACAGGGGCCGGGGCCAACGTCCTGACTTTC,CASRKTGAGANVLTF
.,TRBV7-2,TRBD2,TRBJ2-3,TGTGCCAGCAGCTTAGAACTAGCGGGATTCACAGATACGCAGTATTTT,CASSLELAGFTDTQYF
few,TRBV7-2,TRBD2,TRBJ2-2,TGTGCCAGCAACCCTAGCGGGGCCGGGGAGCTGTTTTTT,CASNPSGAGELFF
.,TRBV9,.,TRBJ1-1,TGTGCCAGCAGCGTAGCGGGGAGGAACACTGAAGCTTTCTTT,CASSVAGRNTEAFF
.,TRBV19,.,TRBJ2-7,TGTGCCAGTAGTCCGGGTGCCCCAAGAGGCAACGAGCAGTACTTC,CASSPGAPRGNEQYF
.,TRBV6-1,TRBD2,TRBJ2-3,TGTGCCAGCAGTGAATCGGGAGGAAGGGGACTAGCGGGAGCGTATACGCAGTATTTT,CASSESGGRGLAGAYTQYF
.,TRBV24-1,TRBD2,TRBJ2-7,TGTGCCACCAGTCCCGGGACTACCTACGAGCAGTACTTC,CATSPGTTYEQYF
.,TRBV28,.,TRBJ2-7,TGTGCCAGCAGTTCGGGGGACGGTTACGAGCAGTACTTC,CASSSGDGYEQYF
.,TRBV19,.,TRBJ1-5,TGTGCCAGTAGTATAGCAGGGAATAGAAGAGTAAGCAATCAGCCCCAGCATTTT,CASSIAGNRRVSNQPQHF
.,TRBV27,.,TRBJ1-2,TGTGCCAGCAGTTTAGGGGGAGGCAACTATGGCTACACCTTC,CASSLGGGNYGYTF
.,TRBV4-3,.,TRBJ1-1,TGCGCCAGCAGCCAAGATCCCGTCAGGGCACCGAACACTGAAGCTTTCTTT,CASSQDPVRAPNTEAFF
.,TRBV2,TRBD1,TRBJ2-1,TGTGCCAGCAGGGCAGGGGGTAAGGATGAGCAGTTCTTC,CASRAGGKDEQFF
few,TRBV28,.,TRBJ1-6,TGTGCCAGCAGTCGGGGGGTCTATAATTCACCCCTCCACTTT,CASSRGVYNSPLHF
.,TRBV7-2,TRBD2,TRBJ2-2,TGTGCCAGCAGCTTAGGAGGACTAGCGGGAGGTGTCGGGGAGCTGTTTTTT,CASSLGGLAGGVGELFF
.,TRBV15,.,TRBJ2-7,TGTGCCACCAGCAGAGACCTAGGACAATCCTACGAGCAGTACTTC,CATSRDLGQSYEQYF
.,TRBV5-1,.,TRBJ2-7,TGCGCCAGCAGTTTGGACGGTTCCTACGAGCAGTACTTC,CASSLDGSYEQYF
.,TRBV9,TRBD2,TRBJ2-7,TGTGCCAGCAGCGGGACGGAAAGCGGGAGGCTTGGCCAGTACTTC,CASSGTESGRLGQYF